These 19 T cell receptor beta chains were sequenced from one sample in a study of CD8+ T cells in alopecia areata. Sample treatment: oral pan-JAK inhibitor, 5-10 mg twice daily. cDNA prepared by RNA extraction and subsequent reverse transcription served as the template for sequencing. Sequencing used immunoSEQ multiplex PCR; TCRdb keeps in-frame clones, though not all of them. The sample contains 110,000 to 150,000 clones, about 56% of which appear only once. The material sequenced was CD8+ T cells sorted from blood, taken at week 4, from a patient treated with tofacitinib. The receptors derive from a human donor with alopecia areata.

This chain connects TRBV5-1 to TRBJ2-5, with TRBD1 identical over 8 bases. CDR1 is SGHRS and CDR2 is YFSETQ in the germline V gene. V dropped 4 bases and J dropped 1; count of bases not matched to a gene: 6. The CDR3 runs to 15 residues. The CDR3 coding sequence is TGCGCCAGCAGCGCCCGGGACAGGACCCAAGAGACCCAGTACTTC. This codes for CASSARDRTQETQYF.

This chain links TRBV4-3 with TRBJ2-7; D is perhaps TRBD1 (5 bases). V lost 3 bases and J lost 2, with 11 bases in between. CDR1 and CDR2 from the germline V gene are LGHNA and YSLEER. There are 14 residues in the CDR3. The CDR3 here is CASSQFRATYEQYF. In DNA form, the CDR3 reads TGCGCCAGCAGCCAGTTCAGGGCAACCTACGAGCAGTACTTC.

This clone was detected many times. The V call is TRBV2, the J call TRBJ2-5, with a possible D match to TRBD1 (5 bases). Germline V lookup: CDR1 SNHLY, CDR2 FYNNEI. Deletions cut 7 bases from V and 2 bases from J, with 17 bases between. The CDR3 length is 15 residues. CDR3 loop: CASNRRQRVQETQYF. The CDR3 DNA follows: TGTGCCAGCAATAGGAGACAGCGCGTACAAGAGACCCAGTACTTC.

The rearrangement joins TRBV6-1 to TRBJ2-5; TRBD2 agrees at 7 bases. Unmatched junction bases numbered 4, after V lost 2 bases and J lost 1 base. CDR3 length equals 15 residues. Germline V gene data show CDR1 as MNHNS and CDR2 as SASEGT. DNA for the CDR3: TGTGCCAGCAGTGAATCGGGGGGTTTCCAAGAGACCCAGTACTTC. Protein product: CASSESGGFQETQYF.

This clone has only a few counts. The V gene is TRBV29-1, the J gene TRBJ2-1, with 8 positions matching TRBD2. Germline V CDR1 and CDR2: SQVTM, ANQGSEA. The CDR3 totals 11 residues. The J segment lost 7 bases and the V segment lost 7 bases, leaving 3 bases of the junction unmatched. CDR3 amino acids: CSAAGENEQFF. The CDR3 DNA sequence: TGCAGCGCAGCGGGGGAGAATGAGCAGTTCTTC.

The chain employs TRBV12-5 and TRBJ2-5; 11 nucleotides align to TRBD2. The V and J ends lost 9 bases and 2 bases, in that order; junction bases with no gene match: 8. The CDR3 is 15 amino acids. Germline V gene sequence: CDR1 LGHNT, CDR2 FRNRAP. The CDR3 here is CASGLGTSGQETQYF. The CDR3 DNA reads as TGTGCTAGCGGCCTGGGGACTAGCGGACAAGAGACCCAGTACTTC.

This clone appeared a single time. The chain joins TRBV27 to TRBJ1-4, with D possibly TRBD1 on 5 matching bases. The V and J ends lost 5 bases and 5 bases respectively, with 12 bases between them. CDR3 length equals 14 residues. Looked up from germline, CDR1 is MNHEY and CDR2 is SMNVEV (reference sequence). The CDR3 sequence is CASSKTEKNEKLFF. CDR3 coding DNA: TGTGCCAGCAGTAAGACAGAGAAAAATGAAAAACTGTTTTTT.

The chain carries TRBV15 and TRBJ1-2, with unresolved D. With 6 bases removed from V and 8 bases from J, the gap between germline ends came to 16 bases. Per the germline V gene, CDR1 is LNHNV and CDR2 is YYDKDF (reference sequence). The CDR3 has 13 residues. The CDR3 region is CATRPGEEGGYTF. CDR3 sequence (DNA): TGTGCCACCAGGCCCGGAGAGGAGGGCGGCTACACCTTC.

This clone turned up a few times. The V gene is TRBV7-9, the J gene TRBJ2-5; D may correspond to TRBD1 or TRBD2 (5 bases each). The CDR3 is 14 residues long. Germline V gene sequence: CDR1 SEHNR, CDR2 FQNEAQ (reference sequence). Between the trimmed V and J ends, which lost 4 bases and 5 bases, there was a span of 14 bases. CDR3 bases: TGTGCCAGCAGCTCCCGGGACCAAGAGGAGACCCAGTACTTC. Residues: CASSSRDQEETQYF.

The CDR3 protein is CSVPRDRGLYGYTF. DNA for the CDR3: TGCAGCGTTCCCCGGGACAGGGGCCTCTATGGCTACACCTTC. The chain recombines TRBV29-1 with TRBJ1-2; 10 bases fit TRBD1. Unmatched junction bases numbered 7, after V lost 5 bases and J lost 4 bases. Per the germline V gene, CDR1 is SQVTM and CDR2 is ANQGSEA. The CDR3 totals 14 residues.

This chain joins TRBV27 and TRBJ2-7; D might be TRBD2 (6 bases). The V gene lost 9 bases and the J gene lost 5 bases, with 20 bases spanning the gap. CDR3 length equals 14 residues. Germline loops: CDR1 MNHEY, CDR2 SMNVEV (reference sequence). The CDR3 DNA follows: TGTGCCAGTCGTACTCCGGGAGAAACGGACGAGCAGTACTTC. Translated: CASRTPGETDEQYF.

The gene calls are TRBV6-1 and TRBJ2-7, with D unresolved. This CDR3 is 14 amino acids long. V was clipped by 2 bases and J by 0 bases, with 8 bases between them. In germline, CDR1 is MNHNS, CDR2 SASEGT. The CDR3 protein is CASSEFGSSYEQYF. The CDR3 nucleotides are TGTGCCAGCAGTGAATTTGGCAGCTCCTACGAGCAGTACTTC.

The V gene is TRBV29-1, the J gene TRBJ2-7; no clear D gene. Trimming cost V 5 bases and J 0 bases, with 8 bases left between them. In germline, CDR1 is SQVTM, CDR2 ANQGSEA. The CDR3 extends over 12 amino acids. CDR3: CSVLVRSYEQYF. DNA for the CDR3: TGCAGCGTTTTGGTTCGCTCCTACGAGCAGTACTTC.

This clone was counted only a few times. The rearrangement joins TRBV6-5 to TRBJ2-3; unclear D gene. CDR3 length: 13 amino acids. With 4 bases removed from V and 6 bases from J, the gap between germline ends came to 11 bases. Germline V gene lookup returns CDR1 MNHEY and CDR2 SVGAGI. CDR3 coding DNA: TGTGCCAGCAGTTCTGGGGATACGGATACGCAGTATTTT. Translated: CASSSGDTDTQYF.

This clone was seen a handful of times. J is TRBJ2-7 and V is TRBV10-3; 7 nucleotides match TRBD1. Losses at the gene ends were 11 bases for V and 0 bases for J; bases not matched to a gene: 7. This CDR3 has 13 residues. Germline CDR1 is ENHRY and CDR2 is SYGVKD. Here the CDR3 reads CASSGTDSYEQYF. CDR3 DNA: TGTGCCTCATCCGGGACAGACTCCTACGAGCAGTACTTC.

This chain joins TRBV5-1 and TRBJ2-7, with unresolved D. V lost 4 bases to trimming and J lost 1 base, with 12 bases between them. This CDR3 region has 14 residues. Germline V gene lookup returns CDR1 SGHRS and CDR2 YFSETQ. The CDR3: CASSERRASYEQYF. The DNA of the CDR3 is TGCGCCAGCAGCGAACGTCGGGCATCCTACGAGCAGTACTTC. The full variable domain, rest sourced from reference TRBV5-1 and TRBJ2-7, is KAGVTQTPRYLIKTRGQQVTLSCSPISGHRSVSWYQQTPGQGLQFLFEYFSETQRNKGNFPGRFSGRQFSNSRSEMNVSTLELGDSALYLCASSERRASYEQYFGPGTRLTVT.

This chain uses TRBV4-1 with TRBJ1-2, with a tentative D call TRBD1 (5 bases). CDR1 MGHRA and CDR2 YSYEKL come from the germline V gene. V lost 0 bases and J lost 1, with 12 bases in between. This CDR3 has 16 residues. In DNA form, the CDR3 reads TGCGCCAGCAGCCAAGAAGGGGAGACAGATAACTATGGCTACACCTTC. It specifies CASSQEGETDNYGYTF.

The chain uses TRBV7-9 and TRBJ2-7, with D perhaps TRBD1 (6 bases). The CDR3 consists of 14 residues. Trimming stripped 5 bases from V and 3 bases from J, with 14 bases between. In germline, CDR1 is SEHNR, CDR2 FQNEAQ (reference sequence). CDR3 loop: CASSPMARGYEQYF. In DNA form, the CDR3 reads TGTGCCAGCAGCCCTATGGCCAGGGGCTACGAGCAGTACTTC.

CDR3 amino acids: CASRGQGGNTIYF. The CDR3 nucleotides are TGTGCCAGCAGGGGACAGGGAGGAAACACCATATATTTT. The gene calls are TRBV9 and TRBJ1-3; 9 bases line up with TRBD1. Germline trimming cut 5 bases from V and 4 bases from J; bases unmatched to any gene: 1. CDR1 SGDLS and CDR2 YYNGEE come from the germline V gene. CDR3 length: 13 amino acids.